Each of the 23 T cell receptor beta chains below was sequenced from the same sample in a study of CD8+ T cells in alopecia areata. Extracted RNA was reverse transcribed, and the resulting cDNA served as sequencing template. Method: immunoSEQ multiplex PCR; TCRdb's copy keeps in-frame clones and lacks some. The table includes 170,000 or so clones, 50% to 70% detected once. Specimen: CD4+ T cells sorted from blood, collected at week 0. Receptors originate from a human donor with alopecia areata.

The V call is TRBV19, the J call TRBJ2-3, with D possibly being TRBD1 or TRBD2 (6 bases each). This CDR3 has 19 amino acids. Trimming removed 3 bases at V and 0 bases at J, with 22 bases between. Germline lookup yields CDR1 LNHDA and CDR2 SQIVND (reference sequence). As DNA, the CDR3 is TGTGCCAGTAGTATTGGGGGGCGGACTCTCCGGCAAAGCACAGATACGCAGTATTTT. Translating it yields CASSIGGRTLRQSTDTQYF.

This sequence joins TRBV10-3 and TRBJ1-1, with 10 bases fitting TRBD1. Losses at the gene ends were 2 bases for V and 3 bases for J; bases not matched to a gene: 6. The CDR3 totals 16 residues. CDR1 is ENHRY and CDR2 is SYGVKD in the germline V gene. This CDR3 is CAISETKTGGDTEAFF. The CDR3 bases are TGTGCCATCAGTGAGACTAAGACAGGGGGCGACACTGAAGCTTTCTTT.

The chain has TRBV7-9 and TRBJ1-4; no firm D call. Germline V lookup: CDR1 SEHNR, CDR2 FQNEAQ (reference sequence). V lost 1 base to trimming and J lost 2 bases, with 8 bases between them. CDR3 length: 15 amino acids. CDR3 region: CASSLERATNEKLFF. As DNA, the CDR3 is TGTGCCAGCAGCTTAGAACGGGCCACTAATGAAAAACTGTTTTTT. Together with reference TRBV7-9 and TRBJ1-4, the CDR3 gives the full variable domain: DTGVSQNPRHKITKRGQNVTFRCDPISEHNRLYWYRQTLGQGPEFLTYFQNEAQLEKSRLLSDRFSAERPKGSFSTLEIQRTEQGDSAMYLCASSLERATNEKLFFGSGTQLSVL.

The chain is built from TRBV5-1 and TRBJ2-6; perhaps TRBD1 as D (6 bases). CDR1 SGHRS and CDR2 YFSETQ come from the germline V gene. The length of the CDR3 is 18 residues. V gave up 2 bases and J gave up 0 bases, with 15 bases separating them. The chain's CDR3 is CASSFNQWTASGANVLTF. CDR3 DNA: TGCGCCAGCAGCTTCAACCAATGGACAGCCTCTGGGGCCAACGTCCTGACTTTC.

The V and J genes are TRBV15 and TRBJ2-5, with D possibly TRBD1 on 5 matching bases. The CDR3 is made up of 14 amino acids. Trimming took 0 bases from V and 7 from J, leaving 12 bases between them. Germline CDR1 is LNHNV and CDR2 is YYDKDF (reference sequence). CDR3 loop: CATSRDYGHRTQYF. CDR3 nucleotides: TGTGCCACCAGCAGAGATTATGGACACCGGACCCAGTACTTC.

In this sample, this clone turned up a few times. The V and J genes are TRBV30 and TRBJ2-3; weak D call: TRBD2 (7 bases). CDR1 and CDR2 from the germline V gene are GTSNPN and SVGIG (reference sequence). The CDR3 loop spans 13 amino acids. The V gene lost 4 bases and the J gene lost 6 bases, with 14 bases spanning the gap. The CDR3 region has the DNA TGTGCCTGGAACGGGGGGCATGGGGATACGCAGTATTTT. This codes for CAWNGGHGDTQYF.

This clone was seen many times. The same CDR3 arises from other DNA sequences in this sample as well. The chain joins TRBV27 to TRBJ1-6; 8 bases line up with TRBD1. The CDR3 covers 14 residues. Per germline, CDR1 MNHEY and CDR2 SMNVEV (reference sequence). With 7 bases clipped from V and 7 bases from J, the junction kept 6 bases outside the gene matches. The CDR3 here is CASNRQGPNSPLHF. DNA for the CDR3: TGTGCCAGCAATAGACAGGGGCCGAATTCACCCCTCCACTTT.

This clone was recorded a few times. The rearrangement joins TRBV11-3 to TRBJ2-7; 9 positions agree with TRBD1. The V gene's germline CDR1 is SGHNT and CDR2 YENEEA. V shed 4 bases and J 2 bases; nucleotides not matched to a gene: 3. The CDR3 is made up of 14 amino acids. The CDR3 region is CASSSGTGTYEQYF. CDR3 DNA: TGTGCCAGCAGCTCCGGGACAGGGACCTACGAGCAGTACTTC. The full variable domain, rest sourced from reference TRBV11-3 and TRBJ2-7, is EAGVVQSPRYKIIEKKQPVAFWCNPISGHNTLYWYLQNLGQGPELLIRYENEEAVDDSQLPKDRFSAERLKGVDSTLKIQPAELGDSAVYLCASSSGTGTYEQYFGPGTRLTVT.

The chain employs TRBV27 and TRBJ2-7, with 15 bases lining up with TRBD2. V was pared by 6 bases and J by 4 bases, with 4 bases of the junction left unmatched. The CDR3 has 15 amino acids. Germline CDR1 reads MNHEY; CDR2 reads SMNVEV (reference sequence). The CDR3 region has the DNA TGTGCCAGCAGCCGAGGGACTAGCGGGGGGTACGAGCAGTACTTC. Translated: CASSRGTSGGYEQYF.

The CDR3 is CSVGQNTEYGYTF. The CDR3 DNA follows: TGCAGCGTTGGTCAAAACACGGAATATGGCTACACCTTC. The chain uses TRBV29-1 and TRBJ1-2; D is undetermined. The germline V gene has CDR1 SQVTM and CDR2 ANQGSEA. Trimming stripped 4 bases from V and 5 bases from J, with 14 bases between. The CDR3 loop spans 13 amino acids.

CDR3 residues: CAWAPGGSNYGYTF. The CDR3 DNA is TGTGCCTGGGCCCCGGGAGGGAGTAACTATGGCTACACCTTC. This rearrangement joins TRBV30 to TRBJ1-2, with D unclear. V was cut by 5 bases and J by 1 base, with 14 bases left in between. CDR1 and CDR2 (germline): GTSNPN, SVGIG (reference sequence). CDR3 size: 14 residues.

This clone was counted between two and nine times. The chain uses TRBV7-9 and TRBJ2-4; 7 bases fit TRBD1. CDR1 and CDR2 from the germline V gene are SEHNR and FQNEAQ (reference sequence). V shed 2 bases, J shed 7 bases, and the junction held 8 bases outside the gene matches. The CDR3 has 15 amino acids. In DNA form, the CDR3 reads TGTGCCAGCAGCTTAAGTATTGGCAGGGGGAACATTCAGTACTTC. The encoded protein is CASSLSIGRGNIQYF.

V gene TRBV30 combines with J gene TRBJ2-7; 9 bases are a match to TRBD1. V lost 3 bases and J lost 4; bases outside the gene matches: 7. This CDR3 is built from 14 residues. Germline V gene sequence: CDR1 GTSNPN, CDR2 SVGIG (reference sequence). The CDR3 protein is CAWRRPGQGYEQYF. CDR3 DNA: TGTGCCTGGAGGAGGCCGGGACAGGGATACGAGCAGTACTTC.

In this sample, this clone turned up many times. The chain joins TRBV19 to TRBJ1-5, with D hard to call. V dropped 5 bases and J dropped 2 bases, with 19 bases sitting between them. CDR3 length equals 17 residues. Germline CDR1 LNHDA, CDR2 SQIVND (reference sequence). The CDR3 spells CASSPTRFGGGNQPQHF. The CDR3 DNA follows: TGTGCCAGTAGTCCCACCCGATTTGGCGGGGGCAATCAGCCCCAGCATTTT.

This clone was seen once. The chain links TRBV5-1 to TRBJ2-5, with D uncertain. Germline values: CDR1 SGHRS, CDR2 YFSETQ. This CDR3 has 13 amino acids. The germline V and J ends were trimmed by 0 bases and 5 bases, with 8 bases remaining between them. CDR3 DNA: TGCGCCAGCAGCTTGGGGGCCCTTGAGACCCAGTACTTC. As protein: CASSLGALETQYF.

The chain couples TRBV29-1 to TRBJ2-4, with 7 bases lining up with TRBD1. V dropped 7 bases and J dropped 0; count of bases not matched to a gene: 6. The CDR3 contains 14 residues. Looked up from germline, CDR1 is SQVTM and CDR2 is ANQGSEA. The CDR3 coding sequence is TGCAGCGCACGGACAGGCGTAGCCAAAAACATTCAGTACTTC. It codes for CSARTGVAKNIQYF.

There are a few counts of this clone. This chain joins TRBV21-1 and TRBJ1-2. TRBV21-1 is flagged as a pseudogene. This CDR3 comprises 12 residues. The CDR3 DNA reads TGTGCCAGCAGCCGGACGATTGTGGGCTACACCTTC. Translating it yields CASSRTIVGYTF.

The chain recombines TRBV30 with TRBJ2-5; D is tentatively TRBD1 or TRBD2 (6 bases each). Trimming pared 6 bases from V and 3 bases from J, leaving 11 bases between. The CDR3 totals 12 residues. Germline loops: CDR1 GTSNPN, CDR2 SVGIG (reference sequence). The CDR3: CACEGGKETQYF. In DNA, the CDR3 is TGTGCCTGCGAGGGGGGAAAAGAGACCCAGTACTTC.

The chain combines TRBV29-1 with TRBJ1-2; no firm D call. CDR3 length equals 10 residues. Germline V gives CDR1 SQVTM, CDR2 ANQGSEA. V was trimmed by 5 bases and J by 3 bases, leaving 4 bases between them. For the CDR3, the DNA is TGCAGCGTTCATCACTATGGCTACACCTTC. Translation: CSVHHYGYTF.

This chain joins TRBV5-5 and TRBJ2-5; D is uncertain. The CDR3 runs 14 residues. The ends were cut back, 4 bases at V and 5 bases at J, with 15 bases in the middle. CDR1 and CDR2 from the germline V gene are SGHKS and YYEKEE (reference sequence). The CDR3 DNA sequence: TGTGCCAGCAGCACCTCGTGGGGTGTGGAGACCCAGTACTTC. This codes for CASSTSWGVETQYF. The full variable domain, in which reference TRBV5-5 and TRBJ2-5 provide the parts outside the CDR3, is DAGVTQSPTHLIKTRGQQVTLRCSPISGHKSVSWYQQVLGQGPQFIFQYYEKEERGRGNFPDRFSARQFPNYSSELNVNALLLGDSALYLCASSTSWGVETQYFGPGTRLLVL.

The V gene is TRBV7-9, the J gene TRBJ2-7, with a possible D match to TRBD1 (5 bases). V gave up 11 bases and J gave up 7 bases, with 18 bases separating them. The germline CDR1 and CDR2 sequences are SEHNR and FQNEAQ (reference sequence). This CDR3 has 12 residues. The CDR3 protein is CACSPQGNEQYF. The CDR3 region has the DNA TGTGCCTGCTCACCCCAGGGTAATGAGCAGTACTTC. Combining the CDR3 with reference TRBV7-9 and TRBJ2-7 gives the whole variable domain DTGVSQNPRHKITKRGQNVTFRCDPISEHNRLYWYRQTLGQGPEFLTYFQNEAQLEKSRLLSDRFSAERPKGSFSTLEIQRTEQGDSAMYLCACSPQGNEQYFGPGTRLTVT.

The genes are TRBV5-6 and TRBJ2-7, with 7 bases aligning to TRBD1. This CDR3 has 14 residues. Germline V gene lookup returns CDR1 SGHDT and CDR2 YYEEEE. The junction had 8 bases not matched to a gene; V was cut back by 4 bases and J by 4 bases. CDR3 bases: TGTGCCAGCAGCGGGTGGGACAGACCATACGAGCAGTACTTC. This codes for CASSGWDRPYEQYF. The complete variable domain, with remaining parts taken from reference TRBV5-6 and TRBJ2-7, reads DAGVTQSPTHLIKTRGQQVTLRCSPKSGHDTVSWYQQALGQGPQFIFQYYEEEERQRGNFPDRFSGHQFPNYSSELNVNALLLGDSALYLCASSGWDRPYEQYFGPGTRLTVT.

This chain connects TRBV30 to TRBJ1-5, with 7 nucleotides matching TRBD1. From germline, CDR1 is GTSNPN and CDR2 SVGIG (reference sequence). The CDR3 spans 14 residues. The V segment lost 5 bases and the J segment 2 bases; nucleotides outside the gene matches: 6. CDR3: CAWQTGTGNQPQHF. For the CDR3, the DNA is TGTGCCTGGCAGACAGGGACGGGCAATCAGCCCCAGCATTTT.